The 18 T cell receptor beta chains reported below all come from one sample, sequenced in a study of cytomegalovirus exposure and HLA in healthy donors. A multiplex PCR was run with 60 Vbeta primers and 13 Jbeta primers. TCRdb keeps only in-frame clones here, not all; method: immunoSEQ multiplex PCR. The sample consists of some 270,000 clones, 80% to 95% of them appearing once. Sequenced sample: PBMCs. Receptors originate from a girl aged 2 to 9 in good health and CMV-seronegative.

The chain's CDR3 is CASSETRGQHTEAFF. The CDR3 bases are TGTGCCAGCAGTGAAACTCGCGGGCAGCACACTGAAGCTTTCTTT. The rearrangement joins TRBV2 to TRBJ1-1, with unresolved D. Looked up from germline, CDR1 is SNHLY and CDR2 is FYNNEI. This CDR3 comprises 15 residues. V lost 2 bases and J 3 bases, leaving 13 bases between the germline ends.

This chain connects TRBV2 to TRBJ1-1; 10 bases are a match to TRBD1. The CDR3 is 16 residues long. CDR1 SNHLY and CDR2 FYNNEI come from the germline V gene. V trimming: 10 bases; J trimming: 0 bases; junction bases outside the gene matches: 11. CDR3 DNA sequence: TGTGCCAACCGGACGTCGACAGGGGGCCTGAACACTGAAGCTTTCTTT. The encoded protein is CANRTSTGGLNTEAFF.

As for this clone: Different DNA sequences within this sample yield the same CDR3. The chain employs TRBV28 and TRBJ1-4, with D possibly TRBD1 on 6 matching bases. Germline V gene sequence: CDR1 MDHEN, CDR2 SYDVKM. V shed 4 bases and J shed 7 bases, with 10 bases lying between them. The CDR3 consists of 13 residues. CDR3 DNA sequence: TGTGCCAGCAGTTACAGGGCGATTGAAAAACTGTTTTTT. It encodes CASSYRAIEKLFF.

The V and J genes are TRBV4-2 and TRBJ2-5; TRBD1 might be the D (6 bases). The CDR3 is made up of 15 amino acids. Trimming pared 5 bases from V and 5 bases from J, leaving 18 bases between. Germline-derived CDR1 and CDR2 are LGHNA and YNFKEQ. In DNA form, the CDR3 reads TGTGCCAGCAGCATGGGGGCTGTTTTAGTGGAGACCCAGTACTTC. Translating gives CASSMGAVLVETQYF.

The J gene is TRBJ2-7, the V gene TRBV9; 14 positions match TRBD2. V trimming: 4 bases; J trimming: 4 bases; junction bases outside the gene matches: 7. Looked up from germline, CDR1 is SGDLS and CDR2 is YYNGEE. There are 16 residues in the CDR3. The CDR3: CASSPGTSGGLYEQYF. CDR3 nucleotide sequence: TGTGCCAGCAGCCCTGGGACTAGCGGGGGTCTGTACGAGCAGTACTTC.

The chain recombines TRBV27 with TRBJ2-5, with 12 bases identical to TRBD2. The CDR3 runs 18 residues. Germline assignment: CDR1 MNHEY and CDR2 SMNVEV (reference sequence). After removal of 3 bases from V and 3 bases from J, the junction contained 11 bases not matched to a gene. The DNA for the CDR3 is TGTGCCAGCAGTTTTTGGTCGACTAGCGGGGGACCAAAAGAGACCCAGTACTTC. Translation: CASSFWSTSGGPKETQYF.

This clone showed up just once. The gene calls are TRBV7-6 and TRBJ2-3; the match to TRBD2 covers 10 bases. The germline V gene has CDR1 SGHVS and CDR2 FNYEAQ. The CDR3 contains 15 residues. The V and J ends lost 2 bases and 4 bases, in that order; junction bases with no gene match: 3. The CDR3 DNA reads as TGTGCCAGCAGCTTAACCGGGACTAGCGCAGATACGCAGTATTTT. Residues: CASSLTGTSADTQYF.

In this sample, this clone turned up once. This chain links TRBV2 with TRBJ2-3, with a tentative D call TRBD1 (6 bases). With 2 bases removed from V and 6 bases from J, the gap between germline ends came to 18 bases. This CDR3 has 16 residues. Germline CDR1 and CDR2: SNHLY and FYNNEI. CDR3 sequence reads: CASSEQGFLRSDTQYF. CDR3 DNA: TGTGCCAGCAGTGAACAGGGGTTTCTAAGGAGTGATACGCAGTATTTT.

This clone appeared a single time. The chain is built from TRBV11-2 and TRBJ1-1, with 8 positions matching TRBD1. CDR1 is SGHAT and CDR2 is FQNNGV in the germline V gene. V was pared by 2 bases and J by 5 bases, with 7 bases of the junction left unmatched. The CDR3 covers 15 residues. The CDR3 DNA sequence: TGTGCCAGCAGCTTAAGGTCCAGGGGGCGGACTGAAGCTTTCTTT. Translated: CASSLRSRGRTEAFF.

This CDR3 reads CASSRGWLGAFF. For the CDR3, the DNA is TGTGCCAGCAGCAGAGGCTGGCTTGGGGCTTTCTTT. The V gene is TRBV5-8, the J gene TRBJ1-1; D unclear. Germline V CDR1 and CDR2: SGHTS, YDEGEE. The CDR3 has 12 residues. The V end was cut by 4 bases, the J end by 11 bases, with 15 bases between.

The genes are TRBV28 and TRBJ1-1, with TRBD1 matching 8 bases. The J segment lost 1 base and the V segment lost 10 bases, leaving 5 bases of the junction unmatched. There are 13 residues in the CDR3. Germline V gives CDR1 MDHEN, CDR2 SYDVKM. The DNA of the CDR3 is TGTGCCACCAGCGGACAGGGGAACACTGAAGCTTTCTTT. Translated: CATSGQGNTEAFF.

This chain links TRBV30 with TRBJ2-3; 12 bases agree with TRBD2. Germline V gene sequence: CDR1 GTSNPN, CDR2 SVGIG (reference sequence). The V gene end was trimmed by 0 bases and the J gene end by 3 bases; junction bases not matched to a gene: 1. The CDR3 consists of 15 residues. DNA of the CDR3: TGTGCCTGGAGTGTACTAGCGGGGGGAACAGATACGCAGTATTTT. This translates into CAWSVLAGGTDTQYF.

Concerning this clone itself: A junction end diverges from the germline sequence, so it may reflect a read error. The chain recombines TRBV4-1 with TRBJ2-7; a possible D gene is TRBD2 (5 bases). Germline V lookup: CDR1 MGHRA, CDR2 YSYEKL. This CDR3 is 14 amino acids long. The CDR3 sequence is CASSQKPDSYERYF. CDR3 DNA: TGCGCCAGCAGCCAAAAACCGGACTCCTACGAGCGGTACTTC.

The rearrangement joins TRBV18 to TRBJ2-3; TRBD2 aligns across 11 bases. The V gene's germline CDR1 is KGHSH and CDR2 LQKENI. The CDR3 extends over 15 amino acids. J was trimmed by 5 bases and V by 2 bases; bases with no gene match: 3. Here the CDR3 reads CASSPTLAGEDTQYF. The CDR3 DNA follows: TGTGCCAGCTCACCAACACTAGCGGGAGAAGATACGCAGTATTTT.

V usage is TRBV18 and J usage is TRBJ2-7; 8 nucleotides match TRBD1. Trimming removed 3 bases from V and 6 bases from J; junction bases left unmatched: 4. The germline gives CDR1 KGHSH, CDR2 LQKENI. CDR3 length: 13 amino acids. CDR3: CASSPQGAGEQYF. The CDR3 DNA follows: TGTGCCAGCTCACCGCAGGGGGCCGGCGAGCAGTACTTC.

V gene TRBV10-2 combines with J gene TRBJ1-2; D uncertain. V gave up 0 bases and J gave up 4 bases, with 6 bases separating them. The CDR3 loop spans 13 amino acids. CDR1 is WSHSY and CDR2 is SAAADI in the germline V gene. Here the CDR3 DNA reads TGCGCCAGCAGTGAGTCGGCAGGCTATGGCTACACCTTC. Translating it yields CASSESAGYGYTF.

This clone was counted between two and nine times. The chain carries TRBV6-5 and TRBJ2-5; 8 bases match TRBD1. The J call may be faulty, since TRBJ2-7 better matches the DNA end. The CDR3 runs to 14 residues. The germline gives CDR1 MNHEY, CDR2 SVGAGI. As DNA, the CDR3 is TGTGCCAGCACCTCAGGGGGCACTAACTACGAGCAGTACTTC. It is translated as CASTSGGTNYEQYF.

The chain carries TRBV13 and TRBJ2-5; 8 nucleotides match TRBD1. The DNA end favors TRBJ2-7, so the J call may be wrong. CDR3 length: 16 amino acids. CDR1 is PRHDT and CDR2 is FYEKMQ in the germline V gene (reference sequence). This CDR3 is CASSSPVADRGYEQYF. CDR3 nucleotides: TGTGCCAGCAGCTCCCCGGTCGCCGACAGGGGCTACGAGCAGTACTTC.